The 32 T cell receptor beta chains listed next were all sequenced from one sample in a study of preoperative IRX-2 immunotherapy in early breast cancer. The sample's treatment: preoperative locoregional IRX-2 cytokine immunotherapy. The repertoire was sequenced with immunoSEQ multiplex PCR; TCRdb's copy has only in-frame clones and lacks some. The sample records some 59,000 clones, 94% being singletons. Sample collection occurred from a patient treated with IRX-2 immunotherapy. These receptors were taken from a human donor with breast cancer.

This chain connects TRBV28 to TRBJ2-1; D gene unclear. The V gene lost 7 bases and the J gene lost 7 bases, with 20 bases spanning the gap. The CDR3 loop spans 15 amino acids. Germline CDR1 and CDR2: MDHEN and SYDVKM. The CDR3 DNA follows: TGTGCCAGCACCTCGGTCTACCGCGGCGCAAATGAGCAGTTCTTC. Residues: CASTSVYRGANEQFF.

V and J are TRBV5-4 and TRBJ1-1; TRBD1 agrees at 7 bases. Trimming took 1 base from V and 11 from J; bases not matched to a gene: 14. Germline lookup yields CDR1 SGHNT and CDR2 YYREEE (reference sequence). The CDR3 covers 15 residues. The CDR3 protein is CASSLYTGEVAVAFF. The CDR3 nucleotides read TGTGCCAGCAGCTTGTATACAGGGGAGGTCGCGGTTGCTTTCTTT. Drawing the rest from reference TRBV5-4 and TRBJ1-1, the complete variable domain is ETGVTQSPTHLIKTRGQQVTLRCSSQSGHNTVSWYQQALGQGPQFIFQYYREEENGRGNFPPRFSGLQFPNYSSELNVNALELDDSALYLCASSLYTGEVAVAFFGQGTRLTVV.

This chain joins TRBV6-1 and TRBJ2-1; no clear D gene. The germline CDR1 and CDR2 sequences are MNHNS and SASEGT. The CDR3 loop spans 12 amino acids. With 0 bases removed from V and 10 bases from J, the gap between germline ends came to 7 bases. CDR3 in DNA: TGTGCCAGCAGTGAAGCGCGACTCGAGCAGTTCTTC. This codes for CASSEARLEQFF.

This clone was seen a few times. The chain has TRBV29-1 and TRBJ1-2; 8 bases line up with TRBD1. The V segment lost 7 bases and the J segment 5 bases; nucleotides outside the gene matches: 12. This CDR3 is 14 amino acids long. Germline CDR1 is SQVTM and CDR2 is ANQGSEA. Written as DNA, the CDR3 is TGCAGCGCCACACCCGGGACAGGCTCTTATGGCTACACCTTC. Its protein is CSATPGTGSYGYTF. Full variable domain (missing parts from reference TRBV29-1 and TRBJ1-2): SAVISQKPSRDICQRGTSLTIQCQVDSQVTMMFWYRQQPGQSLTLIATANQGSEATYESGFVIDKFPISRPNLTFSTLTVSNMSPEDSSIYLCSATPGTGSYGYTFGSGTRLTVV.

This clone was seen a few times. The chain combines TRBV27 with TRBJ1-1, with TRBD1 matching over 7 bases. CDR1 MNHEY and CDR2 SMNVEV come from the germline V gene (reference sequence). The CDR3 runs to 14 residues. V shed 6 bases, J shed 4 bases, and the junction held 8 bases outside the gene matches. The CDR3: CASRRRQGFTEAFF. In DNA form, the CDR3 reads TGTGCCAGCAGGAGGCGACAGGGCTTCACTGAAGCTTTCTTT.

The rearrangement uses TRBV4-3 and TRBJ2-1, with D hard to call. The CDR3 extends over 13 amino acids. V was shortened by 4 bases and J by 3 bases, with 7 bases between the two germline ends. CDR1 is LGHNA and CDR2 is YSLEER in the germline V gene. CDR3 DNA sequence: TGCGCCAGCAGCCTTGACCACTACAATGAGCAGTTCTTC. Amino acids: CASSLDHYNEQFF.

The genes are TRBV7-8 and TRBJ1-6; weak D call: TRBD1 (6 bases). V was trimmed by 1 base and J by 0 bases, leaving 13 bases between them. The CDR3 runs 18 residues. Germline V gene lookup returns CDR1 SGHVS and CDR2 FQNEAQ. In DNA, the CDR3 is TGTGCCAGCAGCTTAGGTCAGGGGAAGAGCTCCTATAATTCACCCCTCCACTTT. This codes for CASSLGQGKSSYNSPLHF.

As to this clone: The junction shows a germline mismatch at one end, possibly a read error. This chain links TRBV7-9 with TRBJ2-3; a weak D match, TRBD1 (6 bases). Germline CDR1 and CDR2: SEHNR and FQNEAQ (reference sequence). CDR3 length: 16 residues. DNA of the CDR3: TGTGCCAGCAGCCCTCGGGGTCGGGACACACTATTGGCCTCTGATTTT. Its protein is CASSPRGRDTLLASDF.

The genes are TRBV7-9 and TRBJ1-5; D might be TRBD1 (6 bases). Germline loops: CDR1 SEHNR, CDR2 FQNEAQ (reference sequence). Trimming pared 1 base from V and 9 bases from J, leaving 16 bases between. The CDR3 has 15 amino acids. The chain's CDR3 is CASSLGVGGAGPQHF. CDR3 bases: TGTGCCAGCAGCTTAGGGGTTGGGGGCGCGGGGCCCCAGCATTTT.

The CDR3 coding sequence is TGCAGCGTTGAGGGGCCGACAGAAAATCGCTATGGCTACACCTTC. Protein: CSVEGPTENRYGYTF. This chain uses TRBV29-1 with TRBJ1-2; perhaps TRBD1 as D (5 bases). The CDR3 is 15 residues long. Trimming removed 3 bases at V and 4 bases at J, with 18 bases between. Per germline, CDR1 SQVTM and CDR2 ANQGSEA.

V usage is TRBV4-3 and J usage is TRBJ2-7; D is undetermined. Germline CDR1 and CDR2: LGHNA and YSLEER. The CDR3 extends over 14 amino acids. Trimming removed 3 bases at V and 5 bases at J, with 14 bases between. The DNA for the CDR3 is TGCGCCAGCAGCCAGGCTAGGGTCGCCCACGAGCAGTACTTC. Translation gives CASSQARVAHEQYF.

This clone was seen once. V gene TRBV11-1 combines with J gene TRBJ1-6, with D hard to call. Germline V gene sequence: CDR1 SGHAT, CDR2 FQDESV (reference sequence). The length of the CDR3 is 12 residues. Trimming took 2 bases from V and 11 from J, leaving 7 bases between them. Here the CDR3 reads CASSLTSAPLHF. The CDR3 DNA reads TGTGCCAGCAGCTTAACATCGGCACCCCTCCACTTT.

The V call is TRBV5-1, the J call TRBJ2-7, with D tentatively TRBD2 (5 bases). Trimming shortened V by 4 bases and J by 0 bases, and 14 bases separated the two germline ends. This CDR3 region has 15 residues. CDR1 and CDR2 (germline): SGHRS, YFSETQ. The CDR3: CASSAAEVSSYEQYF. CDR3 nucleotide sequence: TGCGCCAGCAGCGCCGCGGAGGTTAGCTCCTACGAGCAGTACTTC.

A single count supports this clone. The CDR3 DNA reads TGTGCCAGCAACCAAGGGGGGTCAGGATTAGGCTACACCTTC. Translating gives CASNQGGSGLGYTF. This rearrangement joins TRBV5-6 to TRBJ1-2; tentatively, D is TRBD1 (6 bases). Germline V gene data show CDR1 as SGHDT and CDR2 as YYEEEE. V gave up 6 bases and J gave up 8 bases, with 20 bases separating them. The CDR3 has 14 amino acids. Filled out from reference TRBV5-6 and TRBJ1-2, the complete variable domain reads DAGVTQSPTHLIKTRGQQVTLRCSPKSGHDTVSWYQQALGQGPQFIFQYYEEEERQRGNFPDRFSGHQFPNYSSELNVNALLLGDSALYLCASNQGGSGLGYTFGSGTRLTVV.

The chain links TRBV28 to TRBJ2-5; TRBD2 matches 11 bases. Per germline, CDR1 MDHEN and CDR2 SYDVKM. This CDR3 spans 15 amino acids. V lost 7 bases, J lost 1 base, and 5 bases stayed unmatched. CDR3 DNA: TGTGCCAGCACCGTGGGACTAGCGGCCCAAGAGACCCAGTACTTC. Protein: CASTVGLAAQETQYF.

This chain joins TRBV19 and TRBJ1-5; unclear D gene. The CDR3 spans 15 residues. V was clipped by 2 bases and J by 9 bases, with 17 bases between them. The germline V gene has CDR1 LNHDA and CDR2 SQIVND (reference sequence). The CDR3 spells CASSINPLTVRPQHF. In DNA, the CDR3 is TGTGCCAGTAGTATAAACCCCTTAACCGTAAGGCCCCAGCATTTT.

This clone has only one observation. The chain couples TRBV27 to TRBJ2-2, with D unclear. V was trimmed by 3 bases and J by 2 bases, leaving 7 bases between them. CDR3 size: 14 residues. CDR1 MNHEY and CDR2 SMNVEV come from the germline V gene (reference sequence). In DNA, the CDR3 is TGTGCCAGCAGTTTGACACTTAACACCGGGGAGCTGTTTTTT. Translation gives CASSLTLNTGELFF.

The chain links TRBV29-1 to TRBJ1-2, with TRBD1 identical over 8 bases. V trimming: 0 bases; J trimming: 7 bases; junction bases outside the gene matches: 4. This CDR3 has 13 amino acids. From germline, CDR1 is SQVTM and CDR2 ANQGSEA. This chain's CDR3 is CSVEETGETGYTF. CDR3 nucleotide sequence: TGCAGCGTTGAAGAGACAGGGGAGACTGGCTACACCTTC.

This chain joins TRBV4-3 and TRBJ2-7; 8 nucleotides align to TRBD1. CDR3 length: 17 residues. V gave up 1 base and J gave up 5 bases; unmatched junction bases: 13. Germline CDR1 is LGHNA and CDR2 is YSLEER. The CDR3: CASSQVVTGDIFHEQYF. The DNA of the CDR3 is TGCGCCAGCAGCCAAGTCGTGACAGGGGATATTTTCCACGAGCAGTACTTC.

The V call is TRBV25-1, the J call TRBJ1-1; D is unresolved. The CDR3 extends over 14 amino acids. With 4 bases removed from V and 4 bases from J, the gap between germline ends came to 13 bases. Germline assignment: CDR1 MGHDK and CDR2 SYGVNS. CDR3 amino acids: CASSGGGPGTEAFF. The CDR3 DNA sequence: TGTGCCAGCAGTGGGGGAGGGCCGGGCACTGAAGCTTTCTTT. The whole variable domain, filled in from reference TRBV25-1 and TRBJ1-1, reads EADIYQTPRYLVIGTGKKITLECSQTMGHDKMYWYQQDPGMELHLIHYSYGVNSTEKGDLSSESTVSRIRTEHFPLTLESARPSHTSQYLCASSGGGPGTEAFFGQGTRLTVV.

This clone occurred once. The J gene is TRBJ1-1, the V gene TRBV10-3; a possible D gene is TRBD1 (5 bases). The V end was cut by 4 bases, the J end by 6 bases, with 15 bases between. The length of the CDR3 is 14 residues. The germline gives CDR1 ENHRY, CDR2 SYGVKD. CDR3 DNA sequence: TGTGCCATCAGTGTGTCCCTGGAAGGGGCTGAAGCTTTCTTT. Protein product: CAISVSLEGAEAFF.

The sample holds one count of this clone. The rearrangement links TRBV5-4 to TRBJ2-2; TRBD2 might be the D (5 bases). CDR1 SGHNT and CDR2 YYREEE come from the germline V gene (reference sequence). Trimming removed 4 bases from V and 1 base from J, with 14 bases in between. The CDR3 extends over 16 amino acids. The CDR3 region is CASSPSPRENTGELFF. DNA of the CDR3: TGTGCCAGCAGCCCTTCCCCACGGGAGAACACCGGGGAGCTGTTTTTT.

This chain connects TRBV28 to TRBJ1-5, with D unclear. The CDR3 totals 12 residues. V lost 8 bases, J lost 6 bases, and 11 bases lay in between. Per germline, CDR1 MDHEN and CDR2 SYDVKM. The CDR3, as DNA: TGTGCCAGCTCCCCGGACGCTCAGCCCCAGCATTTT. Amino acid sequence: CASSPDAQPQHF.

The rearrangement links TRBV10-2 to TRBJ2-6; 8 positions agree with TRBD2. J was trimmed by 3 bases and V by 8 bases; bases with no gene match: 18. The CDR3 sequence is 19 residues long. The V gene's germline CDR1 is WSHSY and CDR2 SAAADI. The CDR3 DNA sequence: TGCGCCAGCCTAAGGACTAGCTCCTTGGAAGGGCTTGGGGCCAACGTCCTGACTTTC. Its protein product is CASLRTSSLEGLGANVLTF.

This chain joins TRBV28 and TRBJ1-1; tentative D call: TRBD1 (6 bases). Trimming pared 9 bases from V and 2 bases from J, leaving 13 bases between. CDR3 length equals 13 residues. Germline lookup yields CDR1 MDHEN and CDR2 SYDVKM. CDR3 sequence reads: CARGTGANTEAFF. DNA for the CDR3: TGTGCCAGGGGGACGGGGGCCAACACTGAAGCTTTCTTT.

The J gene is TRBJ2-5, the V gene TRBV9; D not certain. This CDR3 contains 14 residues. V lost 4 bases and J 0 bases, leaving 10 bases between the germline ends. Per germline, CDR1 SGDLS and CDR2 YYNGEE. Here the CDR3 DNA reads TGTGCCAGCAGCTATGGGGTGAACCAAGAGACCCAGTACTTC. Translation: CASSYGVNQETQYF.

This chain uses TRBV7-9 with TRBJ1-6; D ambiguous. This CDR3 spans 15 amino acids. V was pared by 5 bases and J by 7 bases, with 15 bases between. CDR1 is SEHNR and CDR2 is FQNEAQ in the germline V gene (reference sequence). DNA of the CDR3: TGTGCCAGCAGCCCGCTGCTAGCAGTAAATTCACCCCTCCACTTT. Amino acid sequence: CASSPLLAVNSPLHF.

V gene TRBV6-6 combines with J gene TRBJ2-4; TRBD2 agrees at 7 bases. Germline CDR1 MNHNY, CDR2 SVGAGI (reference sequence). The V gene end was trimmed by 4 bases and the J gene end by 1 base; junction bases not matched to a gene: 1. The CDR3 is 14 residues long. CDR3 bases: TGTGCCAGCAGTTCCGGGGGGGCCAAAAACATTCAGTACTTC. It codes for CASSSGGAKNIQYF.

This clone was found once. The chain links TRBV4-3 to TRBJ1-1; TRBD1 might be the D (5 bases). V was clipped by 3 bases and J by 8 bases, with 13 bases between them. This CDR3 spans 13 amino acids. The germline V gene encodes CDR1 LGHNA and CDR2 YSLEER. CDR3 protein: CASSQRGGDEAFF. CDR3 sequence (DNA): TGCGCCAGCAGCCAGCGGGGAGGGGACGAAGCTTTCTTT.

The chain joins TRBV14 to TRBJ1-1, with D possibly TRBD1 on 5 matching bases. The CDR3 spans 13 residues. Germline assignment: CDR1 SGHDN and CDR2 FVKESK. The V gene lost 4 bases and the J gene lost 9 bases, with 15 bases spanning the gap. This CDR3 reads CASSRTGTAKAFF. DNA of the CDR3: TGTGCCAGCAGCCGAACCGGGACGGCTAAAGCTTTCTTT.

This chain joins TRBV4-3 and TRBJ1-1, with D possibly matching TRBD1 (6 bases). The CDR3 is 15 residues long. CDR1 is LGHNA, CDR2 YSLEER, per germline. Trimming pared 0 bases from V and 5 bases from J, leaving 13 bases between. This chain's CDR3 is CASSQEPGARTEAFF. CDR3 DNA: TGCGCCAGCAGCCAAGAACCGGGGGCGAGAACTGAAGCTTTCTTT.

The rearrangement links TRBV5-1 to TRBJ2-7, with D possibly being TRBD1 or TRBD2 (5 bases each). The CDR3 length is 12 residues. The germline CDR1 and CDR2 sequences are SGHRS and YFSETQ. Trimming pared 0 bases from V and 6 bases from J, leaving 7 bases between. CDR3 loop: CASSLGGVEQYF. CDR3 sequence (DNA): TGCGCCAGCAGCTTGGGAGGGGTCGAGCAGTACTTC.